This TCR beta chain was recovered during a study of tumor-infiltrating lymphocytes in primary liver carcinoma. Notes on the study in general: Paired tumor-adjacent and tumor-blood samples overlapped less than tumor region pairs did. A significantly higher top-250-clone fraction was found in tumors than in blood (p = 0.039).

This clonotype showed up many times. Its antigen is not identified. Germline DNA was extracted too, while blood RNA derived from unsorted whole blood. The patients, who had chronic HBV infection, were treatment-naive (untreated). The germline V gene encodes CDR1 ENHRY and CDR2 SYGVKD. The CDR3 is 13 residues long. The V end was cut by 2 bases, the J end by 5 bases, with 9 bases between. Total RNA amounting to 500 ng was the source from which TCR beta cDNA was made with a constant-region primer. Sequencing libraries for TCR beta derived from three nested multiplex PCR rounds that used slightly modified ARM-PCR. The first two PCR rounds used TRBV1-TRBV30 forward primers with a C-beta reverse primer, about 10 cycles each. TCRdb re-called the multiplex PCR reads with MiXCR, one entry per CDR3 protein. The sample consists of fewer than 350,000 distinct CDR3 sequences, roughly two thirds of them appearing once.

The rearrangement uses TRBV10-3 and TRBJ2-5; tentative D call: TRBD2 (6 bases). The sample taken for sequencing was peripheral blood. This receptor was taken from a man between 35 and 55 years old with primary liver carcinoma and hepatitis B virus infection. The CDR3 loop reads CAISEGGGETQYF. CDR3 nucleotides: TGTGCCATCAGTGAGGGTGGGGGGGAGACCCAGTACTTC.